This T cell receptor (beta chain) emerged from a study of memory CD4+ T cells and cytomegalovirus serostatus. As handled by the study authors: Out-of-frame sequences were removed, leaving 2 million to 2.5 million distinct TCRbeta sequences. Sequencing used immunoSEQ multiplex PCR; TCRdb keeps in-frame clones, though not all of them. For V, J and clone size, that table is used; D and trimming come from the DNA. The sample includes fewer than 40,000 clones, around 79% of them seen just once. Study results and caveats: Each of some 67 CMV-associated TCRbeta sequences occurred in one to five individuals.

The CDR3 covers 14 residues. The ends were cut back, 4 bases at V and 7 bases at J, with 15 bases in the middle. From germline, CDR1 is SGHRS and CDR2 YFSETQ. Single viable CD3+CD4+CD8-CD45RO+ cells were sorted as the memory CD4+ T cells. Positive selection with CD4 microbeads enriched total CD4+ T cells. A note on this clone: Its target is not known.

The source of this sequence is an adult in good health and CMV-seropositive. Input material: memory CD4+ T cells from blood. The chain combines TRBV5-1 with TRBJ2-1; possibly TRBD2 for D (6 bases). CDR3 amino acids: CASSGGTAGNEQFF. CDR3 DNA: TGCGCCAGCAGCGGGGGGACCGCGGGGAATGAGCAGTTCTTC.